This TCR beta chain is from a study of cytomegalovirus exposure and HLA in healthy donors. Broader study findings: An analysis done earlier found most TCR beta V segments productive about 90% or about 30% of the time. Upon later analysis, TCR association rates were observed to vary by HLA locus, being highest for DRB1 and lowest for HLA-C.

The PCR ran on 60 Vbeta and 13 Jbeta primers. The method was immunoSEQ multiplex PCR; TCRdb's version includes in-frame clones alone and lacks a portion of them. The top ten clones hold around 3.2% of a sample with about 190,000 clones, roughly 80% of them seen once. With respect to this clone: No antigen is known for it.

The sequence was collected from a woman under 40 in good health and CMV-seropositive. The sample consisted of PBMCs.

The CDR3 reads CASSGRAGEQFF. Here the CDR3 DNA reads TGTGCCAGCAGTGGTAGGGCGGGGGAGCAGTTCTTC. This chain links TRBV5-4 with TRBJ2-1, with a weak D call TRBD2 (6 bases). The CDR3 consists of 12 residues. Trimming took off 5 bases at V and 10 bases at J, with 13 bases between the two ends. Germline assignment: CDR1 SGHNT and CDR2 YYREEE (reference sequence).